The subject of this entry is one TCR beta chain. It lacks a known antigen. The record has no base qualities; no much larger clone is one base away. The sample belongs to a study of chemoradiotherapy in HPV16-positive cancers (dated by TCRdb to between 2021 and 2024). Study-wide context: Candidate HPV-specific T-cell clones and common TCR motifs were defined by functional T-cell assays performed on cells from a couple of HPV16-positive patients. Next, the candidate HPV-specific TCRs and motifs were followed in TCR repertoires from around 91 patients with HPV-related cancers. The study set out to ask whether T-cell immunity against the HPV oncoproteins E6 and E7 changes over the course of chemoradiotherapy and whether that immunity affects survival. Broad study findings and their caveats: Expansion of candidate HPV-specific clones and E7-related TCR motifs was observed in the tumor microenvironment during treatment, whereas no such expansion was observed for non-HPV-specific T cells. Only a couple of HPV16-positive patients were used to derive the functional definition of HPV-specific T cells, and the survival association was reported for HPV16-positive patients. Improved recurrence-free survival in HPV16-positive patients was associated with expansion of HPV-responsive T cells during chemoradiotherapy.

Because repertoires were sampled repeatedly during chemoradiotherapy, clonal expansion in the tumor microenvironment could be followed. Germline trimming: 7 bases from V, 4 bases from J; junction bases outside gene matches: 4. There are 13 amino acids in the CDR3, from cysteine to phenylalanine inclusive. The only DNA kept is the CDR3, 39 bases in frame from the first base. Per the germline V gene, MDHEN is the CDR1 and SYDVKM is the CDR2. The library came from the immunoSEQ multiplex PCR assay. TCRdb limited this immuneACCESS table to in-frame rearrangements with V and J called. A share of clones is missing; checked studies link under half to unresolved V genes, and the rest is unexplained. This sample comprises under 3,500 clones, around 90% of them detected only once. The ten largest make up 2% to 2.5% of the sample.

In this chain, TRBV28 is recombined with TRBJ1-3, with 7 bases in between that match TRBD1. This TCR derives from a human donor with HPV-associated anogenital cancer. Material: tumor tissue, obtained from a patient who underwent chemoradiotherapy. The CDR3 protein is CASIRGQGNTIYF. The DNA is as follows: TGTGCCAGCATCAGGGGACAGGGAAACACCATATATTTT.